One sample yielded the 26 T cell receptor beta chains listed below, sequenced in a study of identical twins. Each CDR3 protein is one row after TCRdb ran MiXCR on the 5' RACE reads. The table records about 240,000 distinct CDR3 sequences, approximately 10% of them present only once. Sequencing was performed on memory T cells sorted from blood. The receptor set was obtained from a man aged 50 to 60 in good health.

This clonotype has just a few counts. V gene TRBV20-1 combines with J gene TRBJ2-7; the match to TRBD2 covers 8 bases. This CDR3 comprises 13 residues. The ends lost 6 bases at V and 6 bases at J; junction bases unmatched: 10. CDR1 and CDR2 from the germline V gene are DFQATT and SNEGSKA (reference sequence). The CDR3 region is CSARGRSRFEQYF. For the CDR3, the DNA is TGCAGTGCCCGCGGGAGGTCCCGGTTCGAGCAGTACTTC.

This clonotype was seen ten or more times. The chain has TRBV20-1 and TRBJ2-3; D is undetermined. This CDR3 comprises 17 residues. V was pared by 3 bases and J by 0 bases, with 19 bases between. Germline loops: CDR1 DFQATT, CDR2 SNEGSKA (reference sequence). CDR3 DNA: TGCAGTGCTAGTCCTATCGGGCCCCACTCTAGCACAGATACGCAGTATTTT. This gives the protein CSASPIGPHSSTDTQYF.

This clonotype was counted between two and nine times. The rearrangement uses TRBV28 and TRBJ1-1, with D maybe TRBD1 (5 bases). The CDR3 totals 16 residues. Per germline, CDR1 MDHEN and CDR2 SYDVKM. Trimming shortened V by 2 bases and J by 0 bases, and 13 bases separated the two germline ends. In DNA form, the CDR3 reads TGTGCCAGCAGTTTAGAGACAGACTACATGAACACTGAAGCTTTCTTT. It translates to CASSLETDYMNTEAFF.

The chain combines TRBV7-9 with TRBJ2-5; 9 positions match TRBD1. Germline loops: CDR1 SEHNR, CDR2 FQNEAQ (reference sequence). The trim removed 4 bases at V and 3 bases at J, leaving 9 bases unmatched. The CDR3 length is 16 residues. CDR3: CASSSGTGPKEETQYF. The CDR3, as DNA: TGTGCCAGCAGCTCCGGGACAGGGCCGAAGGAAGAGACCCAGTACTTC.

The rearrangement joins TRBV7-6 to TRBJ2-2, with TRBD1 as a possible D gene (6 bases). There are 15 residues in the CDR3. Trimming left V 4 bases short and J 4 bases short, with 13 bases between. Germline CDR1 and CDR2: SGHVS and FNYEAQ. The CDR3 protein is CASSSGTWATGELFF. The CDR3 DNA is TGTGCCAGCAGCTCCGGGACATGGGCCACCGGGGAGCTGTTTTTT.

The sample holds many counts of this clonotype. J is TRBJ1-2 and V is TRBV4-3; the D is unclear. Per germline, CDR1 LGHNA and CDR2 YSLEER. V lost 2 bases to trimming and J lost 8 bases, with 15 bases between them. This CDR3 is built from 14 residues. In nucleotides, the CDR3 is TGCGCCAGCAGCCAATCGAAAGGGATGGGGGGCTACACCTTC. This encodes CASSQSKGMGGYTF.

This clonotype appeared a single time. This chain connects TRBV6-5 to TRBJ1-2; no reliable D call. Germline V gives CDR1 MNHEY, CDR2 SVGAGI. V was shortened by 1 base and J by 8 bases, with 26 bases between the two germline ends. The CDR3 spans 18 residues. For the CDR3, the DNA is TGTGCCAGCAGTTACTTTGGCCCTCTTGTCAGGTCGAGTAACGGCTACACCTTC. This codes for CASSYFGPLVRSSNGYTF.

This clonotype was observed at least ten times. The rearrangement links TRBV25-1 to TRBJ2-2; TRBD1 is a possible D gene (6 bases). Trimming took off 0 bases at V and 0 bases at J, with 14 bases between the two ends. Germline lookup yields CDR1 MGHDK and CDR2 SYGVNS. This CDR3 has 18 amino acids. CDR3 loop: CASSEYIGGGSNTGELFF. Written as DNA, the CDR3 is TGTGCCAGCAGTGAATATATCGGTGGGGGCTCGAACACCGGGGAGCTGTTTTTT.

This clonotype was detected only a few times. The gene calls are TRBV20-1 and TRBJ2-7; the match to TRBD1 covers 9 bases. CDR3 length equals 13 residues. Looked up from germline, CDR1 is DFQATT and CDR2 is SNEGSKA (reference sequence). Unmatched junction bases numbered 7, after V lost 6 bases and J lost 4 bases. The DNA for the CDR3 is TGCAGTGCCCAGGGGGACAGGGTGTACGAGCAGTACTTC. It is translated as CSAQGDRVYEQYF.

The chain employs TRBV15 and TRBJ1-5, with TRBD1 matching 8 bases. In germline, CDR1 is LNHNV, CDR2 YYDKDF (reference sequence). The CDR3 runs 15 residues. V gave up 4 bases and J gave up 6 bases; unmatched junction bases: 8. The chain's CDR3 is CATSNGNRGSQPQHF. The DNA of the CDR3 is TGTGCCACCAGCAATGGGAACAGGGGGAGTCAGCCCCAGCATTTT.

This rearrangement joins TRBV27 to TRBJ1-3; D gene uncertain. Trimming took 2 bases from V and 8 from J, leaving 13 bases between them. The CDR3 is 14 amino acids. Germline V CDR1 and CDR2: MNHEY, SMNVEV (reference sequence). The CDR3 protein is CASSLGFPPDTIYF. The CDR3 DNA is TGTGCCAGCAGTTTAGGGTTTCCGCCGGACACCATATATTTT.

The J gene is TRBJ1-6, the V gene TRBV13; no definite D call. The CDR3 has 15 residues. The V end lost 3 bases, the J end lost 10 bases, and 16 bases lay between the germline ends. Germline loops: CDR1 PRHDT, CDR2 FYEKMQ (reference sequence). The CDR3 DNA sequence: TGTGCCAGCAGCTTGGGTGGACTGGGGATCTCACCCCTCCACTTT. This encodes CASSLGGLGISPLHF.

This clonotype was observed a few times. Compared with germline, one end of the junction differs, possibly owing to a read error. The CDR3 region is CASSRRMDREVDF. The CDR3 region has the DNA TGTGCCAGCAGCAGGAGAATGGACAGGGAGGTTGATTTC. The rearrangement joins TRBV7-2 to TRBJ1-2; 8 bases are a match to TRBD1. CDR1 SGHTA and CDR2 FQGNSA come from the germline V gene. The CDR3 spans 13 residues.

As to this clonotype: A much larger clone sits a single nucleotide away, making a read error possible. The chain's CDR3 is CATEPNRQGRSDQFF. The CDR3 DNA sequence: TGTGCCACCGAGCCGAACCGACAGGGAAGGAGTGACCAGTTCTTC. The V gene is TRBV28, the J gene TRBJ2-1; 7 positions match TRBD1. CDR1 MDHEN and CDR2 SYDVKM come from the germline V gene. The CDR3 is 15 residues long. The junction had 22 bases not matched to a gene; V was cut back by 10 bases and J by 13 bases.

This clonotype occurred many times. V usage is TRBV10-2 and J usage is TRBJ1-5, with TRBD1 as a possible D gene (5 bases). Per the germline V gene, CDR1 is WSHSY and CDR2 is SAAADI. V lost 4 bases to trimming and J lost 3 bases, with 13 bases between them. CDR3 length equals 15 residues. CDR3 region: CASSATAWDNQPQHF. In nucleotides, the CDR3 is TGCGCCAGCAGTGCGACAGCGTGGGACAATCAGCCCCAGCATTTT.

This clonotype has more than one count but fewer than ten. The DNA of the CDR3 is TGTGCCAGCAGTTTTAGCCTAGCCATCGAGCAGTACTTC. Protein sequence: CASSFSLAIEQYF. The chain joins TRBV12-3 or TRBV12-4 to TRBJ2-7; tentatively, D is TRBD2 (5 bases). V was trimmed by 3 bases and J by 6 bases, leaving 12 bases between them. The CDR3 is made up of 13 amino acids.

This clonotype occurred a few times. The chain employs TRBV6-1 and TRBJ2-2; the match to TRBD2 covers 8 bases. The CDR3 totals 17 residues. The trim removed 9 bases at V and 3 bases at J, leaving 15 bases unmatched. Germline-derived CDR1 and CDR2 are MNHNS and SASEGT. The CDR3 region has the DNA TGTGCCAGTACGGGGCGGGGGGTGGTGCCCTACACCGGGGAGCTGTTTTTT. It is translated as CASTGRGVVPYTGELFF.

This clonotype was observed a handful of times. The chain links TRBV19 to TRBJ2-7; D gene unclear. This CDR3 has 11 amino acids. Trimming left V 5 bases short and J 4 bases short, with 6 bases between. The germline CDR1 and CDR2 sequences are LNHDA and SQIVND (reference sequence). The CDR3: CASSGFYEQYF. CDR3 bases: TGTGCCAGTAGTGGATTTTACGAGCAGTACTTC.

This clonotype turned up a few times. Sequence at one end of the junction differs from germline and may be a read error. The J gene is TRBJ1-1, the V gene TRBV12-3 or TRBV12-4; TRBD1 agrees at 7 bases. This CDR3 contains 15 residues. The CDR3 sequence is CASSIADRLNTEAFF. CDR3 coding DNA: TGTGCCAGCAGTATAGCGGACAGGCTGAACACTGAAGCTTTCTTT.

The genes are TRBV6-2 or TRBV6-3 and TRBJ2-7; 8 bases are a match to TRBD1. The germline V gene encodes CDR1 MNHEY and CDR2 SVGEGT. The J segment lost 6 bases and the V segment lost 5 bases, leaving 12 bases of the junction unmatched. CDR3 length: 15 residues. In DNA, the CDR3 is TGTGCCAGCAGTCGAACAGGGGGACATACGATCGAGCAGTACTTC. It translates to CASSRTGGHTIEQYF.

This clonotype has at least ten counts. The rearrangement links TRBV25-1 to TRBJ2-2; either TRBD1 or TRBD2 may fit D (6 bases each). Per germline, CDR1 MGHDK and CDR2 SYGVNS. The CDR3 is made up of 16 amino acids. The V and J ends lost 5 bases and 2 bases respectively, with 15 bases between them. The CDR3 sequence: CASSPFRGPNTGELFF. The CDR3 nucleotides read TGTGCCAGCAGTCCCTTCCGGGGGCCAAACACCGGGGAGCTGTTTTTT.

The CDR3 nucleotides are TGTGCCAGCAGCTTAGAGCCAGGGTTCACTGAAGCTTTCTTT. Translated: CASSLEPGFTEAFF. The V call is TRBV7-8, the J call TRBJ1-1, with D perhaps matching TRBD1 (5 bases). The V end lost 1 base, the J end lost 4 bases, and 10 bases lay between the germline ends. This CDR3 contains 14 residues. Germline CDR1 is SGHVS and CDR2 is FQNEAQ.

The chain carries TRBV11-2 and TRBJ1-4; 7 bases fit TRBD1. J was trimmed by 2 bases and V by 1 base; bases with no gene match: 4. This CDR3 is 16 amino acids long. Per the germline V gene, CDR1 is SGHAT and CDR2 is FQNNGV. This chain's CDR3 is CASSLVGGSTNEKLFF. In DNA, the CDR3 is TGTGCCAGCAGCTTAGTAGGGGGCTCGACTAATGAAAAACTGTTTTTT.

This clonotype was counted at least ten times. CDR3 sequence reads: CASSYQDSDHSPLHF. CDR3 coding DNA: TGTGCCAGCAGTTACCAGGACAGTGATCATTCACCCCTCCACTTT. The V and J genes are TRBV6-5 and TRBJ1-6, with a tentative D call TRBD1 (6 bases). The germline V gene has CDR1 MNHEY and CDR2 SVGAGI. V lost 2 bases and J 8 bases, leaving 13 bases between the germline ends. The length of the CDR3 is 15 residues.

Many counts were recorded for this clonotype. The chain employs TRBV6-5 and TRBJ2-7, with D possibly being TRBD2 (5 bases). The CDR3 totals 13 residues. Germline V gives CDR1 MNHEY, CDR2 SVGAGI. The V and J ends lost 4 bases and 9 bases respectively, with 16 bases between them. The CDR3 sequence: CASSSPGLALQYF. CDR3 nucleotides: TGTGCCAGCAGTTCCCCGGGGTTAGCCTTGCAGTACTTC.

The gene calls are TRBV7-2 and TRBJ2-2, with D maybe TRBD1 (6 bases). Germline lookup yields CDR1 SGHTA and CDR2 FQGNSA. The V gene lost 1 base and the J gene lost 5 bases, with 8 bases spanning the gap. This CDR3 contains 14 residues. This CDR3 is CASSLGQATGELFF. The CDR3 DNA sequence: TGTGCCAGCAGCTTAGGACAGGCAACCGGGGAGCTGTTTTTT.